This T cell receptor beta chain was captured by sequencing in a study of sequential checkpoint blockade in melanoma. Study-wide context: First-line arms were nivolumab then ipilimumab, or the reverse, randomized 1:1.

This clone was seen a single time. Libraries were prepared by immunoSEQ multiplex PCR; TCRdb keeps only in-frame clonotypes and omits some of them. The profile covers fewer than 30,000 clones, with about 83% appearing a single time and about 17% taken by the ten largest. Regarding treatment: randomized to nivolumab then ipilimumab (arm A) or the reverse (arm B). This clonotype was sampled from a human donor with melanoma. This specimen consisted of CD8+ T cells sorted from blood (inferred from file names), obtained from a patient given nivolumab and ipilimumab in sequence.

The CDR3 DNA sequence: TGTGCCAGTAAAATTCTAGGAGAGACCCAGTACTTC. This translates into CASKILGETQYF. This chain joins TRBV7-6 and TRBJ2-5; D is ambiguous. The CDR3 consists of 12 residues. Germline V gene lookup returns CDR1 SGHVS and CDR2 FNYEAQ. Trimming took off 9 bases at V and 4 bases at J, with 12 bases between the two ends.